These 27 T cell receptor beta chains originate from one sample sequenced in a study of blood T cell repertoires in COVID-19 (TCRdb year 2020). Receptor libraries were prepared by the immunoSEQ multiplex PCR assay. TCRdb limited this immuneACCESS table to in-frame rearrangements with V and J called. A share of clones is missing; checked studies link under half to unresolved V genes, and the rest is unexplained. This sample holds 200,000 to 250,000 clones; roughly 88% were observed only once. Over 3% of the sample comes from the top ten. The sample comprised PBMCs or T cells enriched from blood (not recorded which). The origin of the receptors is a woman aged 35 to 49 with acute COVID-19.

The V and J genes are TRBV6-5 and TRBJ2-5, with 9 bases that match TRBD2. Germline trimming cut 10 bases from V and 1 base from J; bases unmatched to any gene: 10. Germline V gene sequence: CDR1 MNHEY, CDR2 SVGAGI. The CDR3 consists of 15 residues. For the CDR3, the DNA is TGTGCCACGTTTCAGGCGGGGGGGGTCCAAGAGACCCAGTACTTC. It is translated as CATFQAGGVQETQYF.

This rearrangement joins TRBV7-9 to TRBJ2-1; TRBD2 agrees at 11 bases. This CDR3 is 17 amino acids long. Per the germline V gene, CDR1 is SEHNR and CDR2 is FQNEAQ (reference sequence). After removal of 3 bases from V and 7 bases from J, the junction contained 11 bases not matched to a gene. For the CDR3, the DNA is TGTGCCAGCAGCTTTATAGTAGCGGGGGGGCCCGGGAATGAGCAGTTCTTC. Amino acid sequence: CASSFIVAGGPGNEQFF.

J is TRBJ2-5 and V is TRBV15, with TRBD2 as a possible D gene (5 bases). Germline V CDR1 and CDR2: LNHNV, YYDKDF (reference sequence). CDR3 length: 15 amino acids. The ends were cut back, 0 bases at V and 4 bases at J, with 12 bases in the middle. The chain's CDR3 is CATSRDKGGLETQYF. Here the CDR3 DNA reads TGTGCCACCAGCAGAGATAAGGGCGGACTAGAGACCCAGTACTTC.

CDR3 amino acids: CASSLVARATYEQYF. The CDR3 nucleotides are TGCGCCAGCAGCTTGGTCGCCAGGGCGACCTACGAGCAGTACTTC. V and J are TRBV5-1 and TRBJ2-7, with TRBD1 as a possible D gene (5 bases). V was trimmed by 0 bases and J by 2 bases, leaving 12 bases between them. This CDR3 has 15 residues. Germline V gives CDR1 SGHRS, CDR2 YFSETQ.

The rearrangement joins TRBV6-1 to TRBJ1-1, with D maybe TRBD1 (5 bases). Germline V gene data show CDR1 as MNHNS and CDR2 as SASEGT. V was cut by 0 bases and J by 5 bases, with 19 bases left in between. The CDR3 runs to 17 residues. The CDR3 protein is CASSEAVVSGVETEAFF. The CDR3 bases are TGTGCCAGCAGTGAAGCGGTAGTCTCGGGGGTAGAAACTGAAGCTTTCTTT.

V gene TRBV19 combines with J gene TRBJ1-6; perhaps TRBD1 as D (5 bases). The V gene lost 7 bases and the J gene lost 8 bases, with 15 bases spanning the gap. The CDR3 length is 14 residues. CDR1 and CDR2 from the germline V gene are LNHDA and SQIVND (reference sequence). The CDR3 sequence: CASTHTGGYSPLHF. Here the CDR3 DNA reads TGTGCCAGTACTCATACGGGGGGGTATTCACCCCTCCACTTT.

The chain uses TRBV19 and TRBJ2-2; 11 bases are shared with TRBD2. The CDR3 runs to 16 residues. Germline V lookup: CDR1 LNHDA, CDR2 SQIVND (reference sequence). With V trimmed by 5 bases and J by 0 bases, 2 bases remained unmatched. The CDR3 sequence is CASSVLAGANTGELFF. As DNA, the CDR3 is TGTGCCAGTAGTGTACTAGCGGGAGCGAACACCGGGGAGCTGTTTTTT.

This rearrangement joins TRBV10-3 to TRBJ1-6; 7 bases line up with TRBD1. CDR1 is ENHRY and CDR2 is SYGVKD in the germline V gene. The CDR3 sequence is 20 residues long. V lost 6 bases and J lost 0; bases outside the gene matches: 17. Written as DNA, the CDR3 is TGTGCCATCAGGGCCGGGACAGAATTTACACCCAGCTCCTATAATTCACCCCTCCACTTT. The encoded protein is CAIRAGTEFTPSSYNSPLHF.

The chain is built from TRBV2 and TRBJ2-2; no clear D. The CDR3 has 11 amino acids. Trimming took 6 bases from V and 8 from J, leaving 7 bases between them. The V gene's germline CDR1 is SNHLY and CDR2 FYNNEI. The CDR3 loop reads CASSLLGELFF. The DNA of the CDR3 is TGTGCCAGCAGCCTCCTAGGGGAGCTGTTTTTT.

This chain joins TRBV2 and TRBJ1-4; the D is unclear. The CDR3 totals 14 residues. V lost 8 bases to trimming and J lost 7 bases, with 17 bases between them. Germline loops: CDR1 SNHLY, CDR2 FYNNEI. The CDR3 sequence: CASGPTIVAEKLFF. In DNA form, the CDR3 reads TGTGCCAGCGGGCCGACGATTGTGGCTGAAAAACTGTTTTTT.

The chain is built from TRBV19 and TRBJ1-2; TRBD1 might be the D (6 bases). CDR1 is LNHDA and CDR2 is SQIVND in the germline V gene (reference sequence). V lost 7 bases and J 8 bases, leaving 11 bases between the germline ends. This CDR3 has 11 amino acids. CDR3 DNA: TGTGCCAGTAAGGGGGGGCTCGGCTACACCTTC. Translation: CASKGGLGYTF.

The chain employs TRBV4-3 and TRBJ2-5; the D gene is possibly TRBD1 (5 bases). This CDR3 comprises 16 residues. CDR1 is LGHNA and CDR2 is YSLEER in the germline V gene. Trimming pared 0 bases from V and 5 bases from J, leaving 16 bases between. The CDR3 bases are TGCGCCAGCAGCCAAGATTGGACGTTTTCAGGGGAGACCCAGTACTTC. It codes for CASSQDWTFSGETQYF.

This chain connects TRBV5-5 to TRBJ1-1; D is perhaps TRBD1 (6 bases). Germline lookup yields CDR1 SGHKS and CDR2 YYEKEE (reference sequence). The CDR3 extends over 17 amino acids. V was cut by 2 bases and J by 3 bases, with 20 bases left in between. CDR3 region: CASSFTPGTPTYTEAFF. DNA of the CDR3: TGTGCCAGCAGCTTCACCCCCGGGACACCAACATACACTGAAGCTTTCTTT.

The rearrangement links TRBV12-3 or TRBV12-4 to TRBJ1-1; unclear D gene. The CDR3 sequence is 13 residues long. V shed 5 bases and J shed 1 base, with 8 bases lying between them. CDR3 nucleotide sequence: TGTGCCAGCAGTACGACACCGAACACTGAAGCTTTCTTT. Protein: CASSTTPNTEAFF.

The V call is TRBV7-2, the J call TRBJ1-1; no clear D. Trimming removed 2 bases at V and 8 bases at J, with 9 bases between. In germline, CDR1 is SGHTA, CDR2 FQGNSA. This CDR3 contains 12 residues. CDR3 region: CASSLNYGEAFF. Written as DNA, the CDR3 is TGTGCCAGCAGCTTAAATTACGGGGAAGCTTTCTTT.

This clone was detected a few times. The chain carries TRBV19 and TRBJ2-3, with D possibly TRBD2 on 5 matching bases. CDR3 size: 14 residues. Germline V gene data show CDR1 as LNHDA and CDR2 as SQIVND (reference sequence). V lost 0 bases and J lost 5, with 9 bases in between. CDR3 nucleotide sequence: TGTGCCAGTAGTATAGATTCGAGGGAAGATACGCAGTATTTT. Translation gives CASSIDSREDTQYF.

The chain recombines TRBV3-1 (or the pseudogene TRBV3-2) with TRBJ2-6; 7 bases match TRBD1. Germline V gives CDR1 LGHDT, CDR2 YNNKEL (reference sequence). The CDR3 length is 14 residues. V shed 6 bases, J shed 1 base, and the junction held 0 bases outside the gene matches. CDR3 loop: CASRQGSGANVLTF. CDR3 bases: TGTGCCAGCAGACAGGGGTCTGGGGCCAACGTCCTGACTTTC.

The chain carries TRBV6-2 or TRBV6-3 and TRBJ2-5; 8 bases line up with TRBD2. Trimming took 5 bases from V and 1 from J; bases not matched to a gene: 6. The CDR3 totals 15 residues. Per germline, CDR1 MNHEY and CDR2 SVGEGT. CDR3 nucleotides: TGTGCCAGCAGTCCGCAGCGGGGGAGCCAAGAGACCCAGTACTTC. Amino acids: CASSPQRGSQETQYF.

The genes are TRBV19 and TRBJ2-2; perhaps TRBD1 as D (6 bases). CDR1 is LNHDA, CDR2 SQIVND, per germline (reference sequence). This CDR3 comprises 19 residues. The V end lost 4 bases, the J end lost 1 base, and 22 bases lay between the germline ends. CDR3 residues: CASSNLGTSRPQNTGELFF. The CDR3 nucleotides read TGTGCCAGTAGTAATCTAGGGACATCCCGGCCCCAGAACACCGGGGAGCTGTTTTTT.

This sequence joins TRBV6-5 and TRBJ1-6; 10 nucleotides line up with TRBD1. This CDR3 has 16 amino acids. Germline V gene sequence: CDR1 MNHEY, CDR2 SVGAGI. Trimming removed 2 bases from V and 7 bases from J; junction bases left unmatched: 5. The CDR3, as DNA: TGTGCCAGCAGTTACCTGATGGACAGGGGGAATTCACCCCTCCACTTT. Translating gives CASSYLMDRGNSPLHF.

The chain has TRBV3-1 (or the pseudogene TRBV3-2) and TRBJ2-1; a weak D match, TRBD2 (6 bases). CDR1 is LGHDT, CDR2 YNNKEL, per germline (reference sequence). The V end lost 0 bases, the J end lost 9 bases, and 21 bases lay between the germline ends. CDR3 length equals 17 residues. CDR3 coding DNA: TGTGCCAGCAGCCAAGATCCCTCCCTTGCTAGCGCGGGTGAGCAGTTCTTC. Encoded protein: CASSQDPSLASAGEQFF.

In this sample, this clone turned up once. The genes are TRBV19 and TRBJ2-5; D is unresolved. The CDR3 loop spans 13 amino acids. The V end was cut by 3 bases, the J end by 1 base, with 6 bases between. CDR1 and CDR2 from the germline V gene are LNHDA and SQIVND (reference sequence). The CDR3 DNA follows: TGTGCCAGTAGTATCCGCGTCCAAGAGACCCAGTACTTC. Its translation: CASSIRVQETQYF.

This chain uses TRBV18 with TRBJ1-1; D gene ambiguous. Between the trimmed V and J ends, which lost 3 bases and 1 base, there was a span of 9 bases. There are 14 residues in the CDR3. The germline CDR1 and CDR2 sequences are KGHSH and LQKENI. In DNA, the CDR3 is TGTGCCAGCTCACCGGTCTTCGGGAACACTGAAGCTTTCTTT. It yields the protein CASSPVFGNTEAFF.

The chain recombines TRBV12-5 with TRBJ2-1; TRBD1 matches at 11 bases. The ends lost 6 bases at V and 3 bases at J; junction bases unmatched: 4. Germline V gene sequence: CDR1 LGHNT, CDR2 FRNRAP. The CDR3 extends over 15 amino acids. CDR3 amino acids: CASGTGTGGYNEQFF. CDR3 coding DNA: TGTGCTAGTGGAACCGGGACAGGGGGCTACAATGAGCAGTTCTTC.

The V and J genes are TRBV15 and TRBJ2-2; no clear D gene. Trimming removed 1 base from V and 10 bases from J, with 13 bases in between. CDR1 LNHNV and CDR2 YYDKDF come from the germline V gene (reference sequence). CDR3 length: 14 amino acids. The CDR3, as DNA: TGTGCCACCAGCAGAGTGGCAGGTTCTGAGGAGCTGTTTTTT. It translates to CATSRVAGSEELFF.

The genes are TRBV5-6 and TRBJ1-4; no clear D. The CDR3 runs to 16 residues. The germline gives CDR1 SGHDT, CDR2 YYEEEE. V was trimmed by 0 bases and J by 8 bases, leaving 17 bases between them. The CDR3 DNA follows: TGTGCCAGCAGCTTGGAGATAAAGGGAGAGGAGGAAAAACTGTTTTTT. Protein: CASSLEIKGEEEKLFF.

This chain links TRBV27 with TRBJ1-3; perhaps TRBD1 as D (6 bases). This CDR3 is built from 15 residues. From germline, CDR1 is MNHEY and CDR2 SMNVEV (reference sequence). With 10 bases removed from V and 1 base from J, the gap between germline ends came to 17 bases. CDR3 DNA: TGTGCCACGCAGGAGGGGGGGCGTTCTGGAAACACCATATATTTT. It yields the protein CATQEGGRSGNTIYF.